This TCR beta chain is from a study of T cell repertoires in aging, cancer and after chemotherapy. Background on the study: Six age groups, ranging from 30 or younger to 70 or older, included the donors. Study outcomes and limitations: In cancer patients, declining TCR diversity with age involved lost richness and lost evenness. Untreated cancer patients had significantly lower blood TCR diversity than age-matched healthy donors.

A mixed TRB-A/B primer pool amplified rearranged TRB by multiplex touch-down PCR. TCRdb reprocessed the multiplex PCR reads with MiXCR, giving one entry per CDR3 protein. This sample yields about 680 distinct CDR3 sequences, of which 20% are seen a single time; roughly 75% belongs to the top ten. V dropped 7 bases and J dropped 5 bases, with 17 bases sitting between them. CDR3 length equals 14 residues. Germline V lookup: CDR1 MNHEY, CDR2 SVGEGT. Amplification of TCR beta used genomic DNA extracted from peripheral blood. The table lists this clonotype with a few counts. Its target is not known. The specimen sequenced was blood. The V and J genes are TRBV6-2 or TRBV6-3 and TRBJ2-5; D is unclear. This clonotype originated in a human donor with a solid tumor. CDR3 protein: CASKRLRLGETQYF. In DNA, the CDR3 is TGTGCCAGCAAGAGGTTGAGACTCGGGGAGACCCAGTACTTC.